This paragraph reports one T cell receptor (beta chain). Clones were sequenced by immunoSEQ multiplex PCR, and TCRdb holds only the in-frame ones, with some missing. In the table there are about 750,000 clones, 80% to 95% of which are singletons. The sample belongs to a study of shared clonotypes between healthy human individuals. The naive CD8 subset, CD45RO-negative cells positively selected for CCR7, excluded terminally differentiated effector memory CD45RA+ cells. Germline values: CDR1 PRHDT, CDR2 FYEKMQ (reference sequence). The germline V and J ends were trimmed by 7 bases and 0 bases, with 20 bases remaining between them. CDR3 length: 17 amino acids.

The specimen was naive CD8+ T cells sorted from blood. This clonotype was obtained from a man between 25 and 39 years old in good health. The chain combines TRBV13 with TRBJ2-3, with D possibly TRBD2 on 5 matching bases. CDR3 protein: CASTIRPADSSTDTQYF. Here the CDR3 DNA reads TGTGCCAGCACCATCAGGCCCGCGGACTCTAGCACAGATACGCAGTATTTT.